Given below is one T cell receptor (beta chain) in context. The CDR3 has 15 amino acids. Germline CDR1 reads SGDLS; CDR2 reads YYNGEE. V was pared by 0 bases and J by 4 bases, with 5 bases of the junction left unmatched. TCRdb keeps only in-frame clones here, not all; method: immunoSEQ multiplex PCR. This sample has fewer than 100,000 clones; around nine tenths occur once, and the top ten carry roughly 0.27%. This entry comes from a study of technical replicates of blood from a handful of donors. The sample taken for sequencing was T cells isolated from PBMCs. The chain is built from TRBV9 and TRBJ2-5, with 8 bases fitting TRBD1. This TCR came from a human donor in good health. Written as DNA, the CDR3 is TGTGCCAGCAGCGTAGCGCCGACAGGGGTAGAGACCCAGTACTTC. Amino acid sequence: CASSVAPTGVETQYF.